This T cell receptor beta chain was retrieved from a study of blood T cell repertoires in COVID-19. In germline, CDR1 is MNHEY, CDR2 SMNVEV (reference sequence). This CDR3 has 14 residues. Trimming at V came to 8 bases and at J to 8 bases, leaving 11 bases not matched to a gene. TCRdb's table, derived via immunoSEQ multiplex PCR, lists solely in-frame clones and lacks some. This sample yields more than 120,000 clones, of which about nine tenths are seen a single time; 0.75% to 0.95% belongs to the top ten. The J gene is TRBJ1-2, the V gene TRBV27; 10 nucleotides line up with TRBD1. Sequencing was performed on peripheral blood. This TCR was recovered from a woman aged 45-65 years with acute or convalescent COVID-19. This CDR3 is CASALRDRGGGYTF. CDR3 DNA: TGTGCCAGCGCACTCCGGGACAGGGGCGGGGGCTACACCTTC.